The rows below give T cell receptor beta chains drawn from one sample of a study of OX40 agonist ivuxolimab in advanced cancers. TCRdb keeps only in-frame clones here, not all; method: immunoSEQ multiplex PCR. The sample contains tens of thousands of clones, approximately 92% of which appear only once. Source: CD4+ or CD8+ T cells sorted from blood, taken in a trial of the OX40 agonist ivuxolimab. These receptors all come from an adult with an advanced solid tumor such as melanoma, head and neck, liver or kidney cancer. The CDR3 runs from the conserved cysteine through the conserved F or W. The D gene is left open where the match is weak. Not all rows give a size; the values are once, few, many and, for expanded clones, a class.

V gene,D gene,clone size,J gene,CDR3 DNA,CDR3 protein
TRBV18,.,.,TRBJ2-7,TGTGCCAGCTCACTGAGGACAATTGGCGAGCAGTACTTC,CASSLRTIGEQYF
TRBV18,.,.,TRBJ1-4,TGTGCCAGCTCACCCCCGCCCTCCTATGAAAAACTGTTTTTT,CASSPPPSYEKLFF
TRBV7-2,TRBD1,.,TRBJ1-4,TGTGCCAGCAGCTTCGCGGGACAGGGGAGGGAAAAACTGTTTTTT,CASSFAGQGREKLFF
TRBV4-3,TRBD1,.,TRBJ2-7,TGCGCCAGCAGCCACCCGGGACAGGGGACGGTAACCTACGAGCAGTACTTC,CASSHPGQGTVTYEQYF
TRBV29-1,.,.,TRBJ2-2,TGCAGCGGGGGGCAGCGTAGGGCCGGGGAGCTGTTTTTT,CSGGQRRAGELFF
TRBV29-1,.,.,TRBJ1-2,TGCAGCGTTGATTTCCGAGAGGGGGGAGGCTACACCTTC,CSVDFREGGGYTF
TRBV25-1,TRBD2,.,TRBJ2-7,TGTGCCAGCAGTGGGACTAGCGGGAGGATCGAGACCTACGAGCAGTACTTC,CASSGTSGRIETYEQYF
TRBV7-2,TRBD2,.,TRBJ2-4,TGTGCCAGCAGCTTATCCTTTGGGGGGGTACTAGCCAAAAACATTCAGTACTTC,CASSLSFGGVLAKNIQYF
TRBV7-9,.,few,TRBJ2-1,TGTGCCAGCAGCTTACCCACCTACCGGTACAATGAGCAGTTCTTC,CASSLPTYRYNEQFF
TRBV25-1,.,.,TRBJ2-3,TGTGCCAGCAGTCTCACCACAGATACGCAGTATTTT,CASSLTTDTQYF
TRBV6-1,.,.,TRBJ1-6,TGTGCCAGCAGGGACAGCTATAATTCACCCCTCCACTTT,CASRDSYNSPLHF
TRBV19,TRBD2,.,TRBJ2-3,TGTGCCAGTAGTACTCAAGGACTAGCGGGGGGGATGAGCACAGATACGCAGTATTTT,CASSTQGLAGGMSTDTQYF
TRBV30,TRBD1,.,TRBJ1-3,TGTGCCTGGAGTTCGCAGACAGGGGTCGCTGGAAACACCATATATTTT,CAWSSQTGVAGNTIYF
TRBV6-6,.,.,TRBJ1-2,TGTGCCAACCAACCGGGACTAACATTAGGCTACACCTTC,CANQPGLTLGYTF
TRBV29-1,TRBD1,.,TRBJ1-6,TGCAGCGTTATTACAGGGGTGGATTCACCCCTCCACTTT,CSVITGVDSPLHF
TRBV7-3,.,few,TRBJ2-2,TGTGCCAGCAGCTTATCGAACACCGGGGAGCTGTTTTTT,CASSLSNTGELFF
TRBV19,.,.,TRBJ2-6,TGTGCCACGACAAATTCTGGGGCCAACGTCCTGACTTTC,CATTNSGANVLTF
TRBV15,.,.,TRBJ2-3,TGTGCCACCAGGATCGATAGGGGGGGCGAGGATACGCAGTATTTT,CATRIDRGGEDTQYF
TRBV5-1,.,few,TRBJ1-5,TGCGCCAGCAGCTTGGCGGGGGCAGGCAATCAGCCCCAGCATTTT,CASSLAGAGNQPQHF
TRBV6-5,.,few,TRBJ2-7,TGTGCCAGCGGGGACTCCCTGGGTTACGAGCAGTACTTC,CASGDSLGYEQYF
TRBV5-1,TRBD1,few,TRBJ2-1,TGCGCCAGCAGCGTGGACAGGGACTACAATGAGCAGTTCTTC,CASSVDRDYNEQFF
TRBV7-9,.,.,TRBJ1-5,TGTGCCAGCAGCTTAGACGGGCATAGCAATCAGCCCCAGCATTTT,CASSLDGHSNQPQHF
TRBV11-3,.,.,TRBJ2-7,TGTGCCAGCAGCTTAGGATGGTCAAGCGAGCAGTACTTC,CASSLGWSSEQYF
TRBV5-1,.,.,TRBJ1-2,TGCGCCAGCAGAGAAGGTCCCCAAAGTGACTACACCTTC,CASREGPQSDYTF
TRBV15,.,.,TRBJ2-1,TGTGCCACCAGCAGAGATCAAGGGGGAAATGAGCAGTTCTTC,CATSRDQGGNEQFF
TRBV6-5,.,.,TRBJ1-1,TGTGCCAGCAGTTACTCTTGGAGGGACACTGAAGCTTTCTTT,CASSYSWRDTEAFF
TRBV7-9,.,.,TRBJ1-1,TGTGCCAGCAGCTTACCGGGCCCGGCTGAAGCTTTCTTT,CASSLPGPAEAFF
TRBV7-3,.,.,TRBJ2-3,TGTGCCAGCAGCTTAAAGGGTCGGGCAGGACTAACAGATACGCAGTATTTT,CASSLKGRAGLTDTQYF
TRBV7-9,.,.,TRBJ2-7,TGTGCCAGCAGCTTAGCGGAGGTTATTCCCTACGAGCAGTACTTC,CASSLAEVIPYEQYF
TRBV11-2,.,.,TRBJ2-7,TGTGCCACCACTCCGGCACAGGGTGGGGCCTACGAGCAGTACTTC,CATTPAQGGAYEQYF
TRBV11-1,.,.,TRBJ2-2,TGTGCCAGCAGCCGTGAGGCAGGGTCGAACACCGGGGAGCTGTTTTTT,CASSREAGSNTGELFF
TRBV5-6,TRBD2,.,TRBJ2-5,TGTGCCAGCAGCGCCTTGGGGAGCGGGAGTGTACGCTCAGAGACCCAGTACTTC,CASSALGSGSVRSETQYF
TRBV11-1,.,.,TRBJ2-2,TGTGCCAGCAGCTTAGCGCGGAACACCGGGGAGCTGTTTTTT,CASSLARNTGELFF